The 24 T cell receptor beta chains reported below all come from one sample, sequenced in a study of early stage breast cancer tumors (dated by TCRdb to the late 2010s). The method behind the library was the immunoSEQ multiplex PCR assay. Drawn from immuneACCESS, this table holds only the in-frame rearrangements with V and J called that TCRdb kept. Clones are partly lost; checked studies trace under half to an unresolved V gene and leave the rest unexplained. This sample has 55,000 to 70,000 clones in its table, and about 85% of those were observed once. The top ten constitute around 5% of the sample. The specimen sequenced was blood. The receptors come from a person in their 40s with breast cancer.

The chain uses TRBV30 and TRBJ2-1, with a possible D match to TRBD2 (7 bases). The CDR3 consists of 14 residues. Looked up from germline, CDR1 is GTSNPN and CDR2 is SVGIG (reference sequence). Trimming left V 3 bases short and J 5 bases short, with 14 bases between. The CDR3: CAWRRGGWNNEQFF. In DNA form, the CDR3 reads TGTGCCTGGAGAAGGGGGGGCTGGAACAATGAGCAGTTCTTC.

The chain combines TRBV28 with TRBJ2-1, with a possible D match to TRBD1 (5 bases). From germline, CDR1 is MDHEN and CDR2 SYDVKM. V was cut by 2 bases and J by 9 bases, with 14 bases left in between. This CDR3 has 14 residues. CDR3 DNA: TGTGCCAGCAGTTTACGAACAGGTTCAGGTGAGCAGTTCTTC. Its protein product is CASSLRTGSGEQFF.

This clone was found once. Other nucleotide sequences from this sample produce the same CDR3. The chain uses TRBV18 and TRBJ2-1; D call uncertain. V was trimmed by 3 bases and J by 5 bases, leaving 8 bases between them. Germline loops: CDR1 KGHSH, CDR2 LQKENI. There are 13 residues in the CDR3. For the CDR3, the DNA is TGTGCCAGCTCACCGGGTCGCGACAATGAGCAGTTCTTC. Protein sequence: CASSPGRDNEQFF.

The chain combines TRBV6-5 with TRBJ2-2; no reliable D call. Trimming stripped 6 bases from V and 7 bases from J, with 12 bases between. Germline V gives CDR1 MNHEY, CDR2 SVGAGI. The CDR3 extends over 13 amino acids. The CDR3 DNA reads TGTGCCAGCAGGCCTGACATCGTCGGGGAGCTGTTTTTT. Amino acid sequence: CASRPDIVGELFF.

The J gene is TRBJ2-1, the V gene TRBV28, with 8 nucleotides matching TRBD1. Looked up from germline, CDR1 is MDHEN and CDR2 is SYDVKM. This CDR3 contains 14 residues. V was pared by 2 bases and J by 4 bases, with 1 base of the junction left unmatched. The CDR3 is CASSLGDRYNEQFF. CDR3 in DNA: TGTGCCAGCAGTTTAGGGGACAGGTACAATGAGCAGTTCTTC. Filled out from reference TRBV28 and TRBJ2-1, the complete variable domain reads DVKVTQSSRYLVKRTGEKVFLECVQDMDHENMFWYRQDPGLGLRLIYFSYDVKMKEKGDIPEGYSVSREKKERFSLILESASTNQTSMYLCASSLGDRYNEQFFGPGTRLTVL.

The gene calls are TRBV28 and TRBJ2-7; D not certain. Germline loops: CDR1 MDHEN, CDR2 SYDVKM. Trimming took 1 base from V and 6 from J, leaving 7 bases between them. The CDR3 is made up of 12 amino acids. CDR3 loop: CASSLSVSEQYF. In nucleotides, the CDR3 is TGTGCCAGCAGTTTATCGGTCAGCGAGCAGTACTTC.

The chain links TRBV6-1 to TRBJ1-1, with 10 bases lining up with TRBD1. V was pared by 4 bases and J by 5 bases, with 4 bases of the junction left unmatched. Per germline, CDR1 MNHNS and CDR2 SASEGT. The CDR3 is made up of 14 amino acids. For the CDR3, the DNA is TGTGCCAGCAGTGGCAGGACAGGGGGGACTGAAGCTTTCTTT. Protein sequence: CASSGRTGGTEAFF.

The chain combines TRBV30 with TRBJ1-2; 10 bases match TRBD1. This CDR3 is built from 15 residues. Germline values: CDR1 GTSNPN, CDR2 SVGIG (reference sequence). The V and J ends lost 0 bases and 4 bases, in that order; junction bases with no gene match: 5. The CDR3 sequence: CAWSVLRTGGYGYTF. CDR3 coding DNA: TGTGCCTGGAGTGTACTCAGGACAGGGGGCTATGGCTACACCTTC.

The chain joins TRBV11-2 to TRBJ1-1; maybe TRBD1 (5 bases). This CDR3 contains 12 residues. Germline V gene data show CDR1 as SGHAT and CDR2 as FQNNGV. Between the trimmed V and J ends, which lost 5 bases and 10 bases, there was a span of 14 bases. CDR3 coding DNA: TGTGCCAGCAGCCAGGGTGGTTGGCTAGCTTTCTTT. Protein sequence: CASSQGGWLAFF.

The V gene is TRBV7-3, the J gene TRBJ1-2; a weak D match, TRBD1 (5 bases). Trimming removed 1 base from V and 7 bases from J, with 13 bases in between. This CDR3 comprises 14 residues. Germline CDR1 SGHTA, CDR2 FQGTGA. The CDR3 loop reads CASSLIAGTGGYTF. The CDR3 nucleotides are TGTGCCAGCAGCTTAATTGCAGGGACGGGTGGCTACACCTTC.

In its sample, this clone was seen once. The chain recombines TRBV11-2 with TRBJ1-3, with D possibly being TRBD1 (5 bases). This CDR3 has 13 residues. The V gene's germline CDR1 is SGHAT and CDR2 FQNNGV. The V end was cut by 5 bases, the J end by 2 bases, with 7 bases between. CDR3 region: CASSAGTGNTIYF. The CDR3 DNA is TGTGCCAGCAGCGCAGGGACTGGAAACACCATATATTTT.

The chain couples TRBV19 to TRBJ2-3, with D unresolved. V was trimmed by 3 bases and J by 4 bases, leaving 11 bases between them. The CDR3 has 14 amino acids. CDR1 is LNHDA and CDR2 is SQIVND in the germline V gene (reference sequence). CDR3 nucleotide sequence: TGTGCCAGTAGTATGTCCGCGGCGGCAGATACGCAGTATTTT. This gives the protein CASSMSAAADTQYF.

This clone showed up just a few times. V and J are TRBV30 and TRBJ1-2; unclear D gene. Germline values: CDR1 GTSNPN, CDR2 SVGIG (reference sequence). There are 14 residues in the CDR3. With 5 bases removed from V and 4 bases from J, the gap between germline ends came to 17 bases. CDR3 nucleotide sequence: TGTGCCTGGCGAACGCCGGGCCGCTCCTATGGCTACACCTTC. Protein sequence: CAWRTPGRSYGYTF.

The chain uses TRBV21-1 and TRBJ2-3; TRBD2 is the table's D call, not checked against the DNA. TRBV21-1 is noted as a pseudogene. The CDR3 totals 18 residues. CDR3 in amino acids: CASSSRPGLAGVSDTQYF. DNA of the CDR3: TGTGCCAGCAGCTCCCGCCCGGGACTAGCGGGAGTGTCGGATACGCAGTATTTT.

The V and J genes are TRBV7-8 and TRBJ2-2; possible D gene TRBD1, 5 bases. The CDR3 has 16 amino acids. Trimming took off 0 bases at V and 6 bases at J, with 14 bases between the two ends. Germline CDR1 is SGHVS and CDR2 is FQNEAQ. Here the CDR3 reads CASSLARQGIPGELFF. CDR3 in DNA: TGTGCCAGCAGCTTAGCGCGGCAGGGAATACCCGGGGAGCTGTTTTTT.

The V and J genes are TRBV14 and TRBJ2-1; no reliable D call. The germline V gene encodes CDR1 SGHDN and CDR2 FVKESK. V gave up 1 base and J gave up 6 bases, with 7 bases separating them. The CDR3 runs 13 residues. In DNA, the CDR3 is TGTGCCAGCAGCCAAGCGTTTGGCAATGAGCAGTTCTTC. Its translation is CASSQAFGNEQFF.

Regarding this clone: Other DNA sequences within the sample encode an identical CDR3. The rearrangement joins TRBV19 to TRBJ2-3; D is possibly TRBD2 (6 bases). V was clipped by 5 bases and J by 0 bases, with 9 bases between them. Germline loops: CDR1 LNHDA, CDR2 SQIVND (reference sequence). This CDR3 has 14 residues. The DNA for the CDR3 is TGTGCCAGTAGTCCGACTAGTAGCACAGATACGCAGTATTTT. This encodes CASSPTSSTDTQYF.

The rearrangement links TRBV10-3 to TRBJ1-5; D gene unclear. CDR3 length equals 13 residues. Trimming left V 2 bases short and J 5 bases short, with 7 bases between. CDR1 is ENHRY and CDR2 is SYGVKD in the germline V gene. CDR3 in DNA: TGTGCCATCAGTGAGAACCGGGATCAGCCCCAGCATTTT. Residues: CAISENRDQPQHF.

This chain links TRBV5-4 with TRBJ2-7; 8 bases agree with TRBD2. This CDR3 comprises 14 residues. Germline CDR1 is SGHNT and CDR2 is YYREEE (reference sequence). The V segment lost 4 bases and the J segment 2 bases; nucleotides outside the gene matches: 5. The CDR3 DNA is TGTGCCAGCAGCAAGGGACTAGAACCCTACGAGCAGTACTTC. As protein: CASSKGLEPYEQYF.

The chain uses TRBV6-5 and TRBJ1-1, with D tentatively TRBD1 (5 bases). The V gene's germline CDR1 is MNHEY and CDR2 SVGAGI. This CDR3 is 13 amino acids long. Trimming removed 0 bases at V and 6 bases at J, with 8 bases between. CDR3 sequence: CASSYSGVAEAFF. The CDR3 DNA reads TGTGCCAGCAGTTACTCGGGGGTAGCTGAAGCTTTCTTT.

This sequence joins TRBV27 and TRBJ1-1, with 7 bases lining up with TRBD1. Germline lookup yields CDR1 MNHEY and CDR2 SMNVEV (reference sequence). This CDR3 region has 14 residues. The ends lost 2 bases at V and 6 bases at J; junction bases unmatched: 6. CDR3 sequence: CASSLRTGFAEAFF. CDR3 sequence (DNA): TGTGCCAGCAGTTTACGGACAGGTTTCGCTGAAGCTTTCTTT.

V usage is TRBV19 and J usage is TRBJ2-1; D is perhaps TRBD2 (7 bases). Trimming removed 10 bases from V and 6 bases from J, with 16 bases in between. This CDR3 region has 13 residues. CDR1 and CDR2 (germline): LNHDA, SQIVND (reference sequence). The CDR3 sequence is CAIGGDFSNEQFF. The CDR3 DNA reads TGTGCCATAGGGGGGGATTTCAGCAATGAGCAGTTCTTC. Full variable domain (remainder filled in from reference TRBV19 and TRBJ2-1): DGGITQSPKYLFRKEGQNVTLSCEQNLNHDAMYWYRQDPGQGLRLIYYSQIVNDFQKGDIAEGYSVSREKKESFPLTVTSAQKNPTAFYLCAIGGDFSNEQFFGPGTRLTVL.

The gene calls are TRBV2 and TRBJ1-1; 8 bases are shared with TRBD1. The CDR3 has 14 amino acids. Trimming took 11 bases from V and 1 from J; bases not matched to a gene: 9. The germline gives CDR1 SNHLY, CDR2 FYNNEI. CDR3 loop: CASDGQGGNTEAFF. The DNA of the CDR3 is TGTGCCTCAGACGGACAGGGTGGGAACACTGAAGCTTTCTTT.

The sample holds one count of this clone. The chain has TRBV28 and TRBJ1-2, with D possibly matching TRBD1 (5 bases). From germline, CDR1 is MDHEN and CDR2 SYDVKM. The CDR3 contains 14 residues. Trimming removed 6 bases from V and 5 bases from J, with 16 bases in between. CDR3 protein: CASRRPGTAYGYTF. The DNA for the CDR3 is TGTGCCAGCAGACGTCCCGGGACGGCTTATGGCTACACCTTC.